A single T cell receptor beta chain is shown here with its context. Its target is not known. The record originates from a study of CD8 T cells in ankylosing spondylitis. General observations from the study: Prior literature has documented some motif variants in synovial fluid and blood from reactive arthritis. Within peripheral blood, clones linked to disease were CD8+ and relatively rare.

Each TCR beta library was made by quantitative 5'-RACE that incorporated molecular barcodes. TCRdb independently ran MiXCR on the 5' RACE reads; one entry per CDR3 protein. The sample includes around 340,000 distinct CDR3 sequences, 20% to 25% of them seen just once. This receptor was taken from a male donor with ankylosing spondylitis or in good health (not recorded which). Material: blood, either unsorted or a sorted T cell fraction (not recorded which).

The CDR3 reads CASSHDRAAYEQYF. CDR3 in DNA: TGCGCCAGCAGCCATGACAGGGCCGCCTACGAGCAGTACTTC. V and J are TRBV4-1 and TRBJ2-7, with 7 bases lining up with TRBD1. This CDR3 contains 14 residues. Germline values: CDR1 MGHRA, CDR2 YSYEKL. Trimming cost V 3 bases and J 2 bases; bases outside gene matches: 4.